The clone carrying this T cell receptor beta chain was detected ten times or more. Its target is unknown. This sample stems from a study of neurological immune-mediated disorders. Study outcomes and limitations: The study found the most TCR clonal expansion in HTLV-1-associated myelopathy and the least in multiple sclerosis, below healthy controls.

The authors made cDNA by 5'RACE with 10-nucleotide random UMIs. One entry per CDR3 protein results from TCRdb running MiXCR on the 5' RACE reads. The table records roughly 47,000 distinct CDR3 sequences, 4% to 5.5% of them present only once. Germline CDR1 is DFQATT and CDR2 is SNEGSKA (reference sequence). The CDR3 is 16 residues long. Trimming took 3 bases from V and 3 from J; bases not matched to a gene: 10. The sample comprised PBMCs. V and J are TRBV20-1 and TRBJ2-1; 8 bases align to TRBD1. This clonotype was sampled from a woman in her sixties with multiple sclerosis. As DNA, the CDR3 is TGCAGTGCTAGGGCCACAAACAGGGGGTTCTACAATGAGCAGTTCTTC. Translating gives CSARATNRGFYNEQFF.